This TCR beta chain is from a study of T-cell memory formation after mild COVID-19 (dated by TCRdb to the early 2020s). Background for the entire study: TCR sequence clusters from the two donors were found to be largely donor specific. In two donors, T-cell clones that expanded and contracted after mild COVID-19 were followed by sequencing TCRalpha and TCRbeta repertoires longitudinally. The cohort was made up of two young adult volunteers, one female and one male, who were previously healthy.

Ficoll-Paque density gradient centrifugation was used to isolate PBMCs. Overall study outcomes, separate from this receptor: Contracting CD4+ clones were found mainly in CM and EM memory subsets, while CD8+ clones were enriched in EMRA. The study included only a couple of mild cases, and larger cohorts that include severe cases with pre-infection samples were judged to be necessary. Some responding clones were detected in pre-infection memory, which suggested that pre-existing cross-reactive memory T cells had joined the SARS-CoV-2 response. From day 15 to 85, contracting clones showed balanced CD4/CD8 phenotypes, whereas a second wave of clones that expanded from day 15 to 37 leaned towards CD4+. The second-wave clones that peaked on day 37 were not confirmed to be SARS-CoV-2 specific.

The CDR1 and CDR2 encoded by the germline V gene are SGHTA and FQGNSA. Including the terminal cysteine and phenylalanine, the CDR3 comprises 17 residues. The read is trimmed to its CDR3 DNA, 51 bases read in frame from base 1. Trimming takes 5 bases from V and 2 bases from J, and the germline ends sit 19 bases apart. This clonotype has a handful of counts. Its antigen has not been determined. Base qualities are not provided; no much larger clone lies one nucleotide away. Reads for this sample came from an Illumina NovaSeq 6000. Using 5'RACE with constant-segment primers, TCRalpha and TCRbeta cDNA libraries were constructed, with sample barcodes and unique molecular identifiers added in the process. Trizol reagent was used to extract RNA from every sample. Amplification of the libraries took two PCR steps, and the second step added a second sample barcode plus Illumina TruSeq adapters. Libraries were sequenced on an Illumina NovaSeq with 2 x 150 bp paired-end reads. Per the source publication's procedure: With migec v1.2.7, reads were demultiplexed and then collapsed into UMI-guided consensus sequences. Using mixcr v2.1.11, UMI consensuses were aligned to TRA and TRB V and J templates and then assembled into clonotypes. A clonotype was counted as expanded or contracted only when both edgeR and NoisET called the clonotype significant, with the noise models trained on biological replicates. edgeR calls used a false discovery rate-adjusted p below 0.01 and a log2 fold-change threshold of 1. As an exploratory analysis of dynamics, max-normalized trajectories of the 1000 most abundant clonotypes were examined with PCA combined with hierarchical clustering. Separately sequenced CD4+ and CD8+ repertoires were used to assign a CD4 or CD8 phenotype to each responding clone. Using fastp at Q25 and MiXCR, TCRdb reprocessed the public reads and kept productive beta chains. Rows with one shared CDR3 protein collapse into an entry with the most common genes and DNA. TCRdb, not the original authors, processed these V and J calls. The sample profile shows about 560,000 distinct CDR3 sequences; approximately 15% of them were found once. The ten largest make up about 8.1% of the sample.

Sequenced input: PBMCs or a T cell subset sorted from them (not recorded which). This receptor was taken from an adult woman who had mild COVID-19 (a few samples of this study predate the infection). The sample titles of this study are shuffled in the database, so cell type and time point are left out; the donor was told from shared clones. The chain couples TRBV7-2 to TRBJ2-1, and the D gene may be TRBD1, 6 bases matching. The bases are TGTGCCAGCAGCGATCACCTGGGGGCGGTTCCCTACAATGAGCAGTTCTTC. Its translation is CASSDHLGAVPYNEQFF.